The clone carrying this T cell receptor beta chain occurred once. TCRdb used MiXCR to reprocess the RT-PCR reads, holding one entry per CDR3 protein. The sample records about 150,000 distinct CDR3 sequences, roughly 35% being singletons. Trimming stripped 8 bases from V and 6 bases from J, with 14 bases between. The CDR3 sequence is 12 residues long. The germline gives CDR1 SEHNR, CDR2 FQNEAQ (reference sequence). This entry belongs to a study of patients and donors after allogeneic stem cell transplantation. The sample was blood, either unsorted or a sorted T cell fraction (not recorded which). The receptor comes from a human donor who was either an allogeneic HSCT recipient or a stem cell or donor lymphocyte infusion donor (not recorded which). It is not recorded whose cells these are; they may come from a transplant donor. The chain links TRBV7-9 to TRBJ2-7, with a possible D match to TRBD2 (6 bases). The CDR3 nucleotides are TGTGCCAGCTCGAGTCGGGGGAGCGAGCAGTACTTC. Translation: CASSSRGSEQYF.